This T cell receptor (beta chain) was recorded in a study of human T cells and chemical hapten exposure. Study summary: Researchers reported sensitizing a roughly 2 cm by roughly 2 cm upper inner arm skin site with 2% DPC. Overall study results and limits: The donor cohort had alopecia, so its immune response may not match that of healthy people.

In TCRdb, the RACE reads were re-called with MiXCR into one record per CDR3 protein. The table has about 380,000 distinct CDR3 sequences, roughly 4.8% seen once; the top ten hold 2% to 2.5%. In this sample, this clonotype turned up many times. The antigen remains unidentified. The time point denotes: patch test 1, 2 weeks after DPC sensitization. Treatment denoted: therapeutic diphenylcyclopropenone sensitization with weekly scalp DPC. The study enrolled 18 to 70-year-old alopecia patients suitable for DPC. It was unfractionated whole blood from which total RNA was extracted. Sequencing was performed on whole blood, taken in connection with sensitization to the hapten diphenylcyclopropenone (DPC). This TCR was recovered from a woman between 50 and 59 years old with alopecia areata. Some clones in this sample may be carry-over from other donors' samples.

Here the CDR3 reads CSAARGEGTDTQYF. The CDR3, as DNA: TGCAGTGCCGCCCGCGGGGAGGGAACAGATACGCAGTATTTT. The rearrangement joins TRBV20-1 to TRBJ2-3; 7 nucleotides agree with TRBD2. Trimming took 6 bases from V and 3 from J; bases not matched to a gene: 9. The CDR3 is 14 amino acids. Per the germline V gene, CDR1 is DFQATT and CDR2 is SNEGSKA (reference sequence).